These 20 T cell receptor beta chains were all obtained from the same sample, sequenced in a study of technical replicates of blood from a few donors. Sequenced by immunoSEQ multiplex PCR; TCRdb stores in-frame clones only, minus some. This table holds nearly 90,000 clones, around 93% found once. Source material: T cells isolated from PBMCs. These receptors were collected from a human donor in good health.

The rearrangement uses TRBV7-9 and TRBJ2-7; D is perhaps TRBD1 (7 bases). The V end lost 0 bases, the J end lost 2 bases, and 11 bases lay between the germline ends. Germline CDR1 reads SEHNR; CDR2 reads FQNEAQ (reference sequence). This CDR3 region has 15 residues. CDR3: CASSLATGTPYEQYF. The CDR3 DNA reads TGTGCCAGCAGCTTAGCGACAGGGACTCCCTACGAGCAGTACTTC. Variable domain in full (rest from reference TRBV7-9 and TRBJ2-7): DTGVSQNPRHKITKRGQNVTFRCDPISEHNRLYWYRQTLGQGPEFLTYFQNEAQLEKSRLLSDRFSAERPKGSFSTLEIQRTEQGDSAMYLCASSLATGTPYEQYFGPGTRLTVT.

This chain joins TRBV6-4 and TRBJ1-2; 8 nucleotides agree with TRBD1. CDR1 MRHNA and CDR2 SNTAGT come from the germline V gene. The CDR3 is made up of 13 amino acids. The ends lost 5 bases at V and 6 bases at J; junction bases unmatched: 5. The CDR3 nucleotides are TGTGCCAGCAGTCATGACAGGGGAGATGGCTACACCTTC. Translated: CASSHDRGDGYTF.

The chain uses TRBV6-7 and TRBJ2-5; D remains ambiguous. TRBV6-7 is recorded as an ORF, its role being uncertain. Trimming left V 7 bases short and J 5 bases short, with 17 bases between. The CDR3 runs 14 residues. The CDR3 spells CASTRVGTQETQYF. CDR3 DNA sequence: TGTGCCAGCACCCGAGTGGGCACCCAGGAGACCCAGTACTTC.

The chain combines TRBV19 with TRBJ2-7; a possible D gene is TRBD1 (5 bases). CDR1 and CDR2 from the germline V gene are LNHDA and SQIVND (reference sequence). Trimming removed 5 bases at V and 2 bases at J, with 16 bases between. The CDR3 totals 15 residues. In nucleotides, the CDR3 is TGTGCCAGTAGTCGAAAAGGGGAAACGGCCTACGAGCAGTACTTC. Protein: CASSRKGETAYEQYF.

Details on this clone: At the DNA level, this CDR3 is encoded by other sequences in the same sample as well. V gene TRBV6-5 combines with J gene TRBJ2-7; 7 positions match TRBD2. This CDR3 spans 13 amino acids. Germline assignment: CDR1 MNHEY and CDR2 SVGAGI. V shed 6 bases and J 1 base; nucleotides not matched to a gene: 3. In DNA form, the CDR3 reads TGTGCCAGCAGCCCGGGACTATCCTACGAGCAGTACTTC. It specifies CASSPGLSYEQYF.

This chain connects TRBV10-2 to TRBJ2-7; tentatively, D is TRBD2 (6 bases). Per the germline V gene, CDR1 is WSHSY and CDR2 is SAAADI. V was shortened by 6 bases and J by 0 bases, with 15 bases between the two germline ends. The CDR3 length is 15 residues. This CDR3 is CASRVRDSYSYEQYF. The CDR3 region has the DNA TGCGCCAGCAGAGTCCGGGACTCCTACTCCTACGAGCAGTACTTC.

The chain is built from TRBV5-1 and TRBJ1-3; tentatively, D is TRBD1 (6 bases). The CDR3 spans 16 residues. Germline CDR1 SGHRS, CDR2 YFSETQ. Trimming took 4 bases from V and 4 from J, leaving 18 bases between them. CDR3 residues: CASSNKRGYLGNTIYF. CDR3 sequence (DNA): TGCGCCAGCAGCAATAAGAGGGGGTATCTCGGAAACACCATATATTTT. The whole variable domain, filled in from reference TRBV5-1 and TRBJ1-3, reads KAGVTQTPRYLIKTRGQQVTLSCSPISGHRSVSWYQQTPGQGLQFLFEYFSETQRNKGNFPGRFSGRQFSNSRSEMNVSTLELGDSALYLCASSNKRGYLGNTIYFGEGSWLTVV.

The rearrangement uses TRBV9 and TRBJ1-1, with a possible D match to TRBD1 (6 bases). V was trimmed by 4 bases and J by 4 bases, leaving 17 bases between them. Germline CDR1 reads SGDLS; CDR2 reads YYNGEE. The CDR3 has 15 residues. The CDR3 region is CASSPVQGRGTEAFF. The CDR3 DNA is TGTGCCAGCAGCCCGGTCCAGGGGAGGGGCACTGAAGCTTTCTTT.

The rearrangement links TRBV5-1 to TRBJ2-3, with TRBD1 matching 9 bases. Germline CDR1 is SGHRS and CDR2 is YFSETQ. This CDR3 has 15 amino acids. V shed 6 bases and J 1 base; nucleotides not matched to a gene: 6. The CDR3 coding sequence is TGCGCCAGCATCCCCCGGGACAGGGGCACAGATACGCAGTATTTT. Its translation: CASIPRDRGTDTQYF.

The V gene is TRBV18, the J gene TRBJ2-1, with TRBD2 matching over 8 bases. Trimming removed 3 bases from V and 4 bases from J; junction bases left unmatched: 2. CDR3 length: 14 amino acids. The germline V gene encodes CDR1 KGHSH and CDR2 LQKENI. CDR3 residues: CASSPSGGYNEQFF. CDR3 coding DNA: TGTGCCAGCTCACCGAGCGGGGGTTACAATGAGCAGTTCTTC.

The chain employs TRBV7-9 and TRBJ1-5; 7 bases line up with TRBD1. The germline V gene encodes CDR1 SEHNR and CDR2 FQNEAQ (reference sequence). V gave up 5 bases and J gave up 6 bases; unmatched junction bases: 13. CDR3 length: 16 amino acids. The CDR3 nucleotides are TGTGCCAGCAGCCCCCTTTCTGACAGGGAGGTTCAGCCCCAGCATTTT. Translated: CASSPLSDREVQPQHF.

J is TRBJ1-2 and V is TRBV2; D perhaps matches TRBD1 (6 bases). The germline gives CDR1 SNHLY, CDR2 FYNNEI. CDR3 size: 16 residues. Trimming stripped 4 bases from V and 0 bases from J, with 15 bases between. Written as DNA, the CDR3 is TGTGCCAGCAGTGCAACCAAGGACAGTTCTAACTATGGCTACACCTTC. As protein: CASSATKDSSNYGYTF.

CDR3 protein: CASSQEPGKGGYGYTF. CDR3 coding DNA: TGCGCCAGCAGCCAAGAGCCGGGAAAGGGCGGCTATGGCTACACCTTC. This chain links TRBV4-1 with TRBJ1-2; D remains unclear. Germline lookup yields CDR1 MGHRA and CDR2 YSYEKL. This CDR3 contains 16 residues. The germline V and J ends were trimmed by 0 bases and 4 bases, with 15 bases remaining between them.

The CDR3 spells CASSPNRGTEAFF. CDR3 DNA sequence: TGTGCCAGCAGCCCTAATCGGGGCACTGAAGCTTTCTTT. This chain links TRBV7-6 with TRBJ1-1; D uncertain. The CDR3 extends over 13 amino acids. CDR1 and CDR2 from the germline V gene are SGHVS and FNYEAQ. Trimming took off 5 bases at V and 4 bases at J, with 11 bases between the two ends.

The chain is built from TRBV2 and TRBJ2-3, with 9 bases that match TRBD2. This CDR3 spans 17 amino acids. With 8 bases clipped from V and 0 bases from J, the junction kept 12 bases outside the gene matches. Germline V gene lookup returns CDR1 SNHLY and CDR2 FYNNEI. CDR3 nucleotide sequence: TGTGCCAGCCGCCTGGGGACTAGCAGCTTCAGCACAGATACGCAGTATTTT. Translation: CASRLGTSSFSTDTQYF. The full variable domain, rest sourced from reference TRBV2 and TRBJ2-3, is EPEVTQTPSHQVTQMGQEVILRCVPISNHLYFYWYRQILGQKVEFLVSFYNNEISEKSEIFDDQFSVERPDGSNFTLKIRSTKLEDSAMYFCASRLGTSSFSTDTQYFGPGTRLTVL.

This clone was counted once. The V and J genes are TRBV6-4 and TRBJ2-3; 8 bases fit TRBD2. The CDR3 is 16 residues long. Trimming took 5 bases from V and 0 from J; bases not matched to a gene: 7. Germline CDR1 reads MRHNA; CDR2 reads SNTAGT. For the CDR3, the DNA is TGTGCCAGCAGTTTAGGTAGCGGGGCAAGCACAGATACGCAGTATTTT. Encoded protein: CASSLGSGASTDTQYF.

J is TRBJ2-1 and V is TRBV6-5, with D perhaps TRBD1 (5 bases). The CDR3 extends over 12 amino acids. V was trimmed by 2 bases and J by 7 bases, leaving 6 bases between them. Per germline, CDR1 MNHEY and CDR2 SVGAGI. Here the CDR3 reads CASSYQGNEQFF. CDR3 nucleotide sequence: TGTGCCAGCAGTTACCAGGGAAATGAGCAGTTCTTC.

V gene TRBV7-2 combines with J gene TRBJ2-7; no clear D gene. The CDR3 loop spans 13 amino acids. V lost 7 bases to trimming and J lost 3 bases, with 13 bases between them. CDR1 SGHTA and CDR2 FQGNSA come from the germline V gene. The CDR3: CASTAELYYEQYF. The CDR3 nucleotides read TGTGCCAGCACTGCGGAATTGTACTACGAGCAGTACTTC. Full variable domain (outside the CDR3, taken from reference TRBV7-2 and TRBJ2-7): GAGVSQSPSNKVTEKGKDVELRCDPISGHTALYWYRQSLGQGLEFLIYFQGNSAPDKSGLPSDRFSAERTGGSVSTLTIQRTQQEDSAVYLCASTAELYYEQYFGPGTRLTVT.

The CDR3 DNA sequence: TGTGCCAGCAGCTCCGGGGGATCTGAAGCTTTCTTT. Amino acids: CASSSGGSEAFF. The chain links TRBV13 to TRBJ1-1; D perhaps matches TRBD1 (5 bases). Germline CDR1 and CDR2: PRHDT and FYEKMQ (reference sequence). The CDR3 spans 12 residues. V was clipped by 4 bases and J by 6 bases, with 9 bases between them. Complete variable domain (other parts from reference TRBV13 and TRBJ1-1): AAGVIQSPRHLIKEKRETATLKCYPIPRHDTVYWYQQGPGQDPQFLISFYEKMQSDKGSIPDRFSAQQFSDYHSELNMSSLELGDSALYFCASSSGGSEAFFGQGTRLTVV.

V and J are TRBV9 and TRBJ2-2; 9 nucleotides match TRBD2. The CDR3 loop spans 15 amino acids. Germline lookup yields CDR1 SGDLS and CDR2 YYNGEE. The J segment lost 4 bases and the V segment lost 0 bases, leaving 1 base of the junction unmatched. This CDR3 reads CASSVVLAGTGELFF. Here the CDR3 DNA reads TGTGCCAGCAGCGTAGTACTAGCGGGCACCGGGGAGCTGTTTTTT.